This TCR beta chain originates from a study of CD8 T cells in Susac syndrome. Reverse transcription of roughly 0.45 to 1 ug RNA was carried out with random hexamers. The CDR3 of TCR beta was amplified by immunoSEQ multiplex PCR across 54 Vbeta and 13 Jbeta. TCRdb ran MiXCR on the immunoSEQ multiplex PCR reads and lists one entry per CDR3 protein. The repertoire holds some 300,000 distinct CDR3 sequences, with over 75% as singletons. CD8+ and CD4+ blood T cells underwent TCR beta sequencing. Germline V gene lookup returns CDR1 MDHEN and CDR2 SYDVKM. Trimming cost V 5 bases and J 7 bases, with 17 bases left between them. This CDR3 has 15 residues.

The gene calls are TRBV28 and TRBJ2-2; D call uncertain. Sequencing was done on a sample of CD8+ T cells from PBMCs. This clonotype was obtained from a human donor with multiple sclerosis. CDR3 region: CASSPSLVSHGELFF. The CDR3 DNA is TGTGCCAGCAGTCCCTCCCTAGTATCCCACGGGGAGCTGTTTTTT.